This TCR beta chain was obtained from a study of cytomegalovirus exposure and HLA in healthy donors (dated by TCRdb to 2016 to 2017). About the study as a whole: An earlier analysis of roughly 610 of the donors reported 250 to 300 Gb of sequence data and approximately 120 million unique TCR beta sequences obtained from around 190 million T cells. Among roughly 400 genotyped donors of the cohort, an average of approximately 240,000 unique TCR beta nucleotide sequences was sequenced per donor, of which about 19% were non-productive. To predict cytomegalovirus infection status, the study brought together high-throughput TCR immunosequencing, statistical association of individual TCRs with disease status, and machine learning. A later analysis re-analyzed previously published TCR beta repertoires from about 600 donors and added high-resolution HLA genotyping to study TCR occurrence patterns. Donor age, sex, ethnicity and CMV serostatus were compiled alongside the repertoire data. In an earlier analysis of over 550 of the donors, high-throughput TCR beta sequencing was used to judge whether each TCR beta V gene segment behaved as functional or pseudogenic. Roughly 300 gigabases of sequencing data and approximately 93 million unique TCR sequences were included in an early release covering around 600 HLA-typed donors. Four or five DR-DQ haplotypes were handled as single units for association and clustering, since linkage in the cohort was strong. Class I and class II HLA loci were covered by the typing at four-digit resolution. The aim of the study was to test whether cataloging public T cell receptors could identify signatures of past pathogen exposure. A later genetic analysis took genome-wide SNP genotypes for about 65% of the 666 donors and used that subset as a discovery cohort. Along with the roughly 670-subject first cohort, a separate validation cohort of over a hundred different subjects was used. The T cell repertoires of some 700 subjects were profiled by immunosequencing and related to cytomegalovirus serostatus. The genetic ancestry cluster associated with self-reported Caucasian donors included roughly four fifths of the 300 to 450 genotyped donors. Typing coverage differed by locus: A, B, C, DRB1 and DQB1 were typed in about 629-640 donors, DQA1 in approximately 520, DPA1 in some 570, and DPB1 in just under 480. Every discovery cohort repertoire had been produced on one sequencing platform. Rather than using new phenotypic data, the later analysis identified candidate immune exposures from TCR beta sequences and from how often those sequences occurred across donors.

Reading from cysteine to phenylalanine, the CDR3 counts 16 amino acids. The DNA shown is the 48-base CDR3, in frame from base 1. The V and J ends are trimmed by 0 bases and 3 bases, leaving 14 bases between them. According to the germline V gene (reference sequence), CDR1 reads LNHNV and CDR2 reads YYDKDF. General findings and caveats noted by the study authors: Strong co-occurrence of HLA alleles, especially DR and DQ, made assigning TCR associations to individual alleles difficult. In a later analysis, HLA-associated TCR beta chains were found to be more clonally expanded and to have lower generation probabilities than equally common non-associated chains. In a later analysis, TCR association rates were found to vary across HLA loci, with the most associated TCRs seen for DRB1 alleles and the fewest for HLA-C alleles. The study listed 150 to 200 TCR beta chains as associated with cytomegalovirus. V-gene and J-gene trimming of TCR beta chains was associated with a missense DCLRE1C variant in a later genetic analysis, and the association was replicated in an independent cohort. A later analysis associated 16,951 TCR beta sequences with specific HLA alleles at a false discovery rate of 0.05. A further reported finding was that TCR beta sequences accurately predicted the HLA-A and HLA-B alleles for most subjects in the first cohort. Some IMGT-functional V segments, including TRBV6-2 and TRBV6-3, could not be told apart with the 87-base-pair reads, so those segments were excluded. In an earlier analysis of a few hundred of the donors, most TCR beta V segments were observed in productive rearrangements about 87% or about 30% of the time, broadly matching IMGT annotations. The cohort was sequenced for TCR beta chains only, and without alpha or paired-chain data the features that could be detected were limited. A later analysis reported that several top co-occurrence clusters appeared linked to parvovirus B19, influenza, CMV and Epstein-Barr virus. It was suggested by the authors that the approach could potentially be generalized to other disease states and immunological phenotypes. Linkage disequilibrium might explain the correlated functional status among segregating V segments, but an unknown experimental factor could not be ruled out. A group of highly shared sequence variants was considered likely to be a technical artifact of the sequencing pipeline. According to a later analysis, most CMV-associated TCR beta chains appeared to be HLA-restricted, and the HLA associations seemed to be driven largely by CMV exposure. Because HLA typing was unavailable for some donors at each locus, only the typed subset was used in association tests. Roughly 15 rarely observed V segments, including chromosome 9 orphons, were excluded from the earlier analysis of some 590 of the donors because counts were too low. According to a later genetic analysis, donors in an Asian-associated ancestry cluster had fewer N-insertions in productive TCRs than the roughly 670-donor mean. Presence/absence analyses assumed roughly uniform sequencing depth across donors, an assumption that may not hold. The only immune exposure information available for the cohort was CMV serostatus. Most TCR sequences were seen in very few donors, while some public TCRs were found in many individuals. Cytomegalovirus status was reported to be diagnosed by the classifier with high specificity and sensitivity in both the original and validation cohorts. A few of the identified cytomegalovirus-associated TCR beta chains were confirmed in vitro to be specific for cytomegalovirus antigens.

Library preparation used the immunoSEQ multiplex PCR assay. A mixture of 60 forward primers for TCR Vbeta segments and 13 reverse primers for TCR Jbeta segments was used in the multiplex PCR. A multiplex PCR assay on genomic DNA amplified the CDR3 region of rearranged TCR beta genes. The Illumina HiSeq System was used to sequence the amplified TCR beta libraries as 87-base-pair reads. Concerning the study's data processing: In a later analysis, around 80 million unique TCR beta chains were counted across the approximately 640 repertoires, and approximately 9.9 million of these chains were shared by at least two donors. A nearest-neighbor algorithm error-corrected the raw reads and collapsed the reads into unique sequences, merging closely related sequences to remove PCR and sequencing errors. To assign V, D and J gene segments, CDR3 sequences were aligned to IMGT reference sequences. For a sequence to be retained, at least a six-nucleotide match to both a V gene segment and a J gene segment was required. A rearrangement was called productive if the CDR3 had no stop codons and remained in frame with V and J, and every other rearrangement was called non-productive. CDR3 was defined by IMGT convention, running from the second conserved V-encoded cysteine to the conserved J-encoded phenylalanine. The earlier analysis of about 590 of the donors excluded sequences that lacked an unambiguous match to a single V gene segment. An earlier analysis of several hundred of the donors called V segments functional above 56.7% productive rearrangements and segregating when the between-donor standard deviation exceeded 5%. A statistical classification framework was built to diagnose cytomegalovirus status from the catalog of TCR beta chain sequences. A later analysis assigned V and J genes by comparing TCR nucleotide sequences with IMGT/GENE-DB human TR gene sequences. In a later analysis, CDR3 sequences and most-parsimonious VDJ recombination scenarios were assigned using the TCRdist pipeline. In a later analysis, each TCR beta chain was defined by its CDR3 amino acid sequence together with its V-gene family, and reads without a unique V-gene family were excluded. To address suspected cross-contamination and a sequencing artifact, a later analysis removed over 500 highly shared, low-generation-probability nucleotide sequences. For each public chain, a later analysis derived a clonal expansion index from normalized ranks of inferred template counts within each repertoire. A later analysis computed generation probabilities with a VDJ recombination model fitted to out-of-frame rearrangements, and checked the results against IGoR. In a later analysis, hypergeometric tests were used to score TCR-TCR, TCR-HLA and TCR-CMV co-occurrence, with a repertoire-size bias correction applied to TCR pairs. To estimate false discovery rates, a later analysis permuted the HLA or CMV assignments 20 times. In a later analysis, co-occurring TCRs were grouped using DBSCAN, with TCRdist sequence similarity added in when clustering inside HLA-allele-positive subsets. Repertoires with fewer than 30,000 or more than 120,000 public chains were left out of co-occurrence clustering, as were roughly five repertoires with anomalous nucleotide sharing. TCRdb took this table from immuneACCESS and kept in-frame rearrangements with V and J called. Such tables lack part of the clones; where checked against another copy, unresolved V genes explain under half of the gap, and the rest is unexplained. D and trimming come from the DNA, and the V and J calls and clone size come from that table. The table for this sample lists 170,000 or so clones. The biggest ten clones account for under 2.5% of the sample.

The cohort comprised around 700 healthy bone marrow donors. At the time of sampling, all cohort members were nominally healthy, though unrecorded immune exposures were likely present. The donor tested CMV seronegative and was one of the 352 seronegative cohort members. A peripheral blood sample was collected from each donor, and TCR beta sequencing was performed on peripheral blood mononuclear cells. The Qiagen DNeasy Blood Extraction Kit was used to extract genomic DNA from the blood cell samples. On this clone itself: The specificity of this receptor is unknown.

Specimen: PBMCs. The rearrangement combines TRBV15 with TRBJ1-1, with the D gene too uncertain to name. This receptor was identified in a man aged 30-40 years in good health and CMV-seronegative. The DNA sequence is TGTGCCACCAGCAGAGACCGGGGAAAGGGAGACACTGAAGCTTTCTTT. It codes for CATSRDRGKGDTEAFF.